This T cell receptor (beta chain) was observed in a study of CD8+ T cells in alopecia areata. Study-wide findings and caveats: Because one nonresponder was included, the link of baseline CD8+ expansion to response is considered uncertain.

As regards this clone: Its antigen remains unidentified.

Stated treatment: oral pan-JAK inhibitor, 5-10 mg twice daily. RNA extraction was followed by reverse transcription into cDNA, which acted as the sequencing template. The protocol was immunoSEQ multiplex PCR, while the TCRdb copy is restricted to in-frame clones and leaves out a portion. The table includes 160,000 or so clones, about two thirds detected once. The CDR3 covers 15 residues. The V gene's germline CDR1 is SEHNR and CDR2 FQNEAQ (reference sequence). The trim removed 5 bases at V and 5 bases at J, leaving 11 bases unmatched. The clonotype comes from a human donor with alopecia areata. V usage is TRBV7-9 and J usage is TRBJ1-2; TRBD1 aligns across 7 bases. This material consisted of CD4+ T cells sorted from blood, taken at week 4, from a patient treated with tofacitinib. CDR3 amino acids: CASSVQGTDPYGYTF. The CDR3 coding sequence is TGTGCCAGCAGCGTCCAAGGGACAGATCCATATGGCTACACCTTC.